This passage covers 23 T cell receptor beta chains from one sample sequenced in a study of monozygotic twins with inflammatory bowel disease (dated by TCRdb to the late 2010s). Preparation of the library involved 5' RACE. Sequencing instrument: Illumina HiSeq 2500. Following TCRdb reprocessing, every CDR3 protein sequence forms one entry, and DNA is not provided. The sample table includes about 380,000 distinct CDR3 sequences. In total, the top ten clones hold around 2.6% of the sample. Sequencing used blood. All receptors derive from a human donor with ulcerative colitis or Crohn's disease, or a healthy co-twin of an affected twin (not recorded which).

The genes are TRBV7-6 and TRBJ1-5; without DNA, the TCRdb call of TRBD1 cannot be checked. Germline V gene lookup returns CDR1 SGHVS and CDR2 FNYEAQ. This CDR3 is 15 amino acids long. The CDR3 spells CASSLEPGFNQPQHF.

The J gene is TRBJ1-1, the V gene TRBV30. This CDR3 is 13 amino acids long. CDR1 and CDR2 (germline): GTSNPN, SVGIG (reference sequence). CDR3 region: CAWRGELNTEAFF.

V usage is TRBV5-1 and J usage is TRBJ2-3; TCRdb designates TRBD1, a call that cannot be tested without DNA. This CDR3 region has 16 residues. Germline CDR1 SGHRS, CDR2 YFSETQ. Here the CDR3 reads CASRPTGGPRTDTQYF.

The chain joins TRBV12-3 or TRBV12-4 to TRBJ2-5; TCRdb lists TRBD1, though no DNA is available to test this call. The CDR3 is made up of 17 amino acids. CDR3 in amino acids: CASSWDPKTAPVEDQYF.

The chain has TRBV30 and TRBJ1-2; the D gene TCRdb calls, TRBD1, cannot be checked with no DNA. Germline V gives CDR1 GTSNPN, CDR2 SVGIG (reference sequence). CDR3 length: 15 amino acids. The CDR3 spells CAWSVLDRDLYGYTF.

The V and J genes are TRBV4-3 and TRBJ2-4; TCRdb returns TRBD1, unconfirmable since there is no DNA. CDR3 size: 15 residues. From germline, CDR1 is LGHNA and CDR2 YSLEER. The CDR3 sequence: CASSQARGQVNIQYF.

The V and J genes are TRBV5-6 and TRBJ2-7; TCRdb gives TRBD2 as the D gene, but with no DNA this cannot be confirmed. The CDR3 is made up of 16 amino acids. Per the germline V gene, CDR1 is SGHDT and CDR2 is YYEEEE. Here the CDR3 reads CASSFHAGGVSYEQYF.

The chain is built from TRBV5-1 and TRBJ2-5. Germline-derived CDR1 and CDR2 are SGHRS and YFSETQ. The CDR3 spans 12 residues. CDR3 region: CASSLGSETQYF.

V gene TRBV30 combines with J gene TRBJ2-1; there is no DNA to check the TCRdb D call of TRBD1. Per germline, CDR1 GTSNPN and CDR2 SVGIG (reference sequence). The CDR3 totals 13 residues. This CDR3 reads CAWSVGRLSEQFF.

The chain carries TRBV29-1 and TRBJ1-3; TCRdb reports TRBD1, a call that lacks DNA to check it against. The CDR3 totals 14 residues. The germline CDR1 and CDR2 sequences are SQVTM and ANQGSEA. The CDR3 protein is CSGLQGGSGNTIYF.

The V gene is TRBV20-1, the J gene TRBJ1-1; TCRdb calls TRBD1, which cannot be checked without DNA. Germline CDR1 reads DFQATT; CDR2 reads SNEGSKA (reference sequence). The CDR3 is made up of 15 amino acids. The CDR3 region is CSARGGGAGNTEAFF.

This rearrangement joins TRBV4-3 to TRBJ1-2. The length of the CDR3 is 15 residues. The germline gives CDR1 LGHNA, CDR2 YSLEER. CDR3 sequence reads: CASSVGVQGGYGYTF.

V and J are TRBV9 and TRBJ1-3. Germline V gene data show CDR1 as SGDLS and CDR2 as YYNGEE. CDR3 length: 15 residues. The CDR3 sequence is CGSSVDSFSGNTIYF.

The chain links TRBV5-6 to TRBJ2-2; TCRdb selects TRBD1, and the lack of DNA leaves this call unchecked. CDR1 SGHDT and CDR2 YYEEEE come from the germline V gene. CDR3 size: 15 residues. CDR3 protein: CASSPGQGKAGELFF.

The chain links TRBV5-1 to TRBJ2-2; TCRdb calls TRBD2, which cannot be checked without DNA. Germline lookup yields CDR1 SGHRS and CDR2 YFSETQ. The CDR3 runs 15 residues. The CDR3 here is CASSVSGFPTGELFF.

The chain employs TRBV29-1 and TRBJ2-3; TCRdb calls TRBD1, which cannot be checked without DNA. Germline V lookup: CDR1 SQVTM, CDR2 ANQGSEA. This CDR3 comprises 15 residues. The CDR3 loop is CSVWVGQGLTDTQYF.

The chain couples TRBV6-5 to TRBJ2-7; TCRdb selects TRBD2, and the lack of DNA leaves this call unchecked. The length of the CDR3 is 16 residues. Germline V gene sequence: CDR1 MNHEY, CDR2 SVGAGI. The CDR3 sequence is CASSYDGLATPYEQYF.

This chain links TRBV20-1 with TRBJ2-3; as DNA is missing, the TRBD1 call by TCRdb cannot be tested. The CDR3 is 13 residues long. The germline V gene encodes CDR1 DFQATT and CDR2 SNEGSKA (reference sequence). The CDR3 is CSAYTGVADTQYF.

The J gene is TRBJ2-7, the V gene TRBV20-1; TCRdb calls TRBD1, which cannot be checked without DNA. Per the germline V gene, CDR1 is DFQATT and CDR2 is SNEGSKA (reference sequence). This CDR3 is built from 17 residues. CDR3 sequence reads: CSASGVGGGQPRYEQYF.

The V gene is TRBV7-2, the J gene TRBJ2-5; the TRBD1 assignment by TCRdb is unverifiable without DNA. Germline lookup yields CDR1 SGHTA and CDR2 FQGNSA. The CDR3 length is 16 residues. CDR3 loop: CASNLGQGYIEETQYF. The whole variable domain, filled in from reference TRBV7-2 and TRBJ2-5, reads GAGVSQSPSNKVTEKGKDVELRCDPISGHTALYWYRQSLGQGLEFLIYFQGNSAPDKSGLPSDRFSAERTGGSVSTLTIQRTQQEDSAVYLCASNLGQGYIEETQYFGPGTRLLVL.

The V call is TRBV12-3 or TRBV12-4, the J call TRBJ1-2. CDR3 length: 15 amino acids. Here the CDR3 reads CASSLGLNTNYGYTF.

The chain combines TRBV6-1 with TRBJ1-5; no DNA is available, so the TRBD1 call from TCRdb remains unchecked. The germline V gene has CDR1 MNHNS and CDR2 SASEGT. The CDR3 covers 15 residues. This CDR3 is CASSPTGGTGQPQHF.

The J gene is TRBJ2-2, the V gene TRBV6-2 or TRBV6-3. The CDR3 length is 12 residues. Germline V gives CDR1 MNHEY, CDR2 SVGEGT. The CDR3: CASSAQYGELFF.